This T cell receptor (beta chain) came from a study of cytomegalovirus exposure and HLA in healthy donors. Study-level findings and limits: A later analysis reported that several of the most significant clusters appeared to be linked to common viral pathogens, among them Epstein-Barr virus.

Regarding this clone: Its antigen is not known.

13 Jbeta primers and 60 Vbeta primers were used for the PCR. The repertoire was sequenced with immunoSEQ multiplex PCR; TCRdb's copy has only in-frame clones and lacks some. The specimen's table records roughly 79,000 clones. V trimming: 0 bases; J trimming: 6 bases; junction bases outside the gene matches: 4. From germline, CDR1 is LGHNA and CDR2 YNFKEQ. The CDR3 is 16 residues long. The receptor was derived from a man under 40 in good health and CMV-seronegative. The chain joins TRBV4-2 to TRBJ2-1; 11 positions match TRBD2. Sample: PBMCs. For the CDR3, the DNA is TGTGCCAGCAGCCAAGACGTAGCGGGAGGGCCCAATGAGCAGTTCTTC. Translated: CASSQDVAGGPNEQFF.